This TCR beta chain was recorded in a study of cytomegalovirus exposure and HLA in healthy donors. The germline gives CDR1 GTSNPN, CDR2 SVGIG (reference sequence). The CDR3 loop spans 12 amino acids. V was shortened by 0 bases and J by 9 bases, with 9 bases between the two germline ends. A multiplex PCR was run with 60 Vbeta primers and 13 Jbeta primers. Sequencing was performed with immunoSEQ multiplex PCR; in TCRdb, only in-frame clones are kept and a portion is missing. The data hold about 160,000 clones, with about four fifths observed a single time. Notes on this clone: Its cognate antigen is unknown.

Regarding the study as a whole: With further analysis later on, most CMV-associated TCR beta chains appeared HLA-restricted.

This receptor was obtained from a man over 45 in good health and CMV-seropositive. J is TRBJ1-5 and V is TRBV30; no clear D. Input material: PBMCs. The CDR3 sequence is CAWSVGLGPQHF. For the CDR3, the DNA is TGTGCCTGGAGTGTCGGCCTAGGGCCCCAGCATTTT.